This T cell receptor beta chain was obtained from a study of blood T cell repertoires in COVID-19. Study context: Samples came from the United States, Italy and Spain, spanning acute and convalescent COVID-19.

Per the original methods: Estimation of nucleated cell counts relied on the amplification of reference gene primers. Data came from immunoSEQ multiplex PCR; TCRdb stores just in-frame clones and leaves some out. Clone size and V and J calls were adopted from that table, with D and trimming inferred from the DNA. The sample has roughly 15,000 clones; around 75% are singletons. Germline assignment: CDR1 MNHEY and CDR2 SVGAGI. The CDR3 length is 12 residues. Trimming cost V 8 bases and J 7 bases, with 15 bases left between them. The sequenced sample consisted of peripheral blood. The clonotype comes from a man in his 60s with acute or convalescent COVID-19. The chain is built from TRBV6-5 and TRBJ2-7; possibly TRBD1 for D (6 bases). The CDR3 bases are TGTGCCAGCCGGAGTGGGGGCTGGGAGCAGTACTTC. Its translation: CASRSGGWEQYF.